The 13 T cell receptor beta chains listed next were all sequenced from one sample in a study of a mutant IDH1 vaccine in newly diagnosed glioma. Described time point: week 47, end of study. Each dose delivered 300 ug of mutant IDH1 20-mer peptide subcutaneously with imiquimod. These receptors' antigens are unknown. This table comes from immunoSEQ multiplex PCR, and its TCRdb copy is limited to in-frame clones, with some not included. The sample shows tens of thousands of clones, approximately 80% of them seen only once. The source was PBMCs, collected from a glioma patient whose treatment included an IDH1 peptide vaccine. Every receptor here comes from a man aged 18 to 30 with glioma. Some clones in this sample may be carry-over from other donors' samples.

For the CDR3, the DNA is TGTGCCAGCCCAGGGACAGGGGGATTTCAGCCCCAGCATTTT. This gives the protein CASPGTGGFQPQHF. V gene TRBV27 combines with J gene TRBJ1-5; the match to TRBD1 covers 11 bases. After removal of 8 bases from V and 6 bases from J, the junction contained 6 bases not matched to a gene. The CDR3 has 14 amino acids. From germline, CDR1 is MNHEY and CDR2 SMNVEV (reference sequence).

The J gene is TRBJ1-1, the V gene TRBV7-2; D ambiguous. Germline V gene sequence: CDR1 SGHTA, CDR2 FQGNSA. The CDR3 extends over 15 amino acids. V gave up 5 bases and J gave up 2 bases, with 15 bases separating them. The CDR3 is CASSLTTAKNTEAFF. CDR3 bases: TGTGCCAGCAGCCTCACGACGGCAAAAAACACTGAAGCTTTCTTT. The full variable domain, completed using reference TRBV7-2 and TRBJ1-1, is GAGVSQSPSNKVTEKGKDVELRCDPISGHTALYWYRQSLGQGLEFLIYFQGNSAPDKSGLPSDRFSAERTGGSVSTLTIQRTQQEDSAVYLCASSLTTAKNTEAFFGQGTRLTVV.

This clone was observed once. The chain joins TRBV7-9 to TRBJ2-2, with a weak D call TRBD1 (5 bases). Trimming left V 4 bases short and J 2 bases short, with 14 bases between. Germline assignment: CDR1 SEHNR and CDR2 FQNEAQ (reference sequence). This CDR3 is built from 16 residues. This CDR3 is CASSSRSDKNTGELFF. The CDR3 bases are TGTGCCAGCAGCTCCCGGTCGGACAAAAACACCGGGGAGCTGTTTTTT.

The chain is built from TRBV5-8 and TRBJ2-7, with D possibly TRBD2 on 5 matching bases. CDR1 is SGHTS and CDR2 is YDEGEE in the germline V gene. Trimming took 2 bases from V and 3 from J, leaving 12 bases between them. The CDR3 has 14 residues. The CDR3 reads CASSLLGRGYEQYF. The CDR3 DNA reads as TGTGCCAGCAGCTTACTAGGGAGAGGCTACGAGCAGTACTTC.

The J gene is TRBJ1-1, the V gene TRBV9; a possible D gene is TRBD1 (6 bases). This CDR3 comprises 13 residues. Per the germline V gene, CDR1 is SGDLS and CDR2 is YYNGEE. V lost 4 bases, J lost 5 bases, and 12 bases lay in between. DNA of the CDR3: TGTGCCAGCAGCTTCACGGGGGCGACTGAAGCTTTCTTT. It encodes CASSFTGATEAFF.

J is TRBJ2-3 and V is TRBV6-5; D not resolved. The germline V gene has CDR1 MNHEY and CDR2 SVGAGI. The germline V and J ends were trimmed by 0 bases and 4 bases, with 5 bases remaining between them. CDR3 length equals 13 residues. The CDR3 DNA follows: TGTGCCAGCAGTTACTCAAGAGCAGATACGCAGTATTTT. Protein: CASSYSRADTQYF.

The CDR3 coding sequence is TGTGCCAGCAAGAGAGGGACAGGGCCTGAAAAACTGTTTTTT. Its translation is CASKRGTGPEKLFF. V usage is TRBV6-5 and J usage is TRBJ1-4, with TRBD1 matching 9 bases. This CDR3 is built from 14 residues. The germline gives CDR1 MNHEY, CDR2 SVGAGI. V gave up 7 bases and J gave up 7 bases; unmatched junction bases: 7.

This clone was picked up one time. The V call is TRBV5-6, the J call TRBJ2-5; 15 bases align to TRBD2. Germline V lookup: CDR1 SGHDT, CDR2 YYEEEE. There are 18 residues in the CDR3. The ends lost 4 bases at V and 2 bases at J; junction bases unmatched: 9. CDR3 DNA sequence: TGTGCCAGCAGCCCCGGGACTAGCGGGGGGCAACTTCAAGAGACCCAGTACTTC. As protein: CASSPGTSGGQLQETQYF.

V gene TRBV11-2 combines with J gene TRBJ1-1; weak D call: TRBD1 (6 bases). The germline V gene encodes CDR1 SGHAT and CDR2 FQNNGV. The V and J ends lost 4 bases and 10 bases respectively, with 16 bases between them. CDR3 size: 13 residues. The CDR3 DNA reads as TGTGCCAGCAGCTATTGGACAGTCAAACGAGCTTTCTTT. It yields the protein CASSYWTVKRAFF. The complete variable domain, with remaining parts taken from reference TRBV11-2 and TRBJ1-1, reads EAGVAQSPRYKIIEKRQSVAFWCNPISGHATLYWYQQILGQGPKLLIQFQNNGVVDDSQLPKDRFSAERLKGVDSTLKIQPAKLEDSAVYLCASSYWTVKRAFFGQGTRLTVV.

The chain couples TRBV4-1 to TRBJ2-3, with 9 bases that match TRBD1. The CDR3 totals 16 residues. Germline assignment: CDR1 MGHRA and CDR2 YSYEKL. V was clipped by 1 base and J by 0 bases; unmatched bases: 2. The CDR3: CASSQVGQGSTDTQYF. The CDR3 coding sequence is TGCGCCAGCAGCCAAGTAGGACAGGGGAGCACAGATACGCAGTATTTT.

This chain links TRBV6-5 with TRBJ1-1; no clear D. The germline V gene has CDR1 MNHEY and CDR2 SVGAGI. CDR3 length: 14 residues. Trimming stripped 1 base from V and 6 bases from J, with 12 bases between. CDR3 DNA: TGTGCCAGCAGTTACTTGGTAGGGAGCGCTGAAGCTTTCTTT. Translating it yields CASSYLVGSAEAFF.

In this sample, this clone turned up once. This chain joins TRBV9 and TRBJ2-7; D unresolved. Deletions cut 0 bases from V and 6 bases from J, with 4 bases between. The CDR3 is made up of 11 amino acids. Per the germline V gene, CDR1 is SGDLS and CDR2 is YYNGEE. The CDR3 is CASSVGGEQYF. CDR3 DNA: TGTGCCAGCAGCGTAGGAGGCGAGCAGTACTTC.

This clone was observed a few times. The J gene is TRBJ2-2, the V gene TRBV6-4; D is ambiguous. Trimming stripped 0 bases from V and 1 base from J, with 6 bases between. There are 15 residues in the CDR3. Germline CDR1 is MRHNA and CDR2 is SNTAGT. As DNA, the CDR3 is TGTGCCAGCAGTGACTCCGACGGGAACACCGGGGAGCTGTTTTTT. Residues: CASSDSDGNTGELFF.